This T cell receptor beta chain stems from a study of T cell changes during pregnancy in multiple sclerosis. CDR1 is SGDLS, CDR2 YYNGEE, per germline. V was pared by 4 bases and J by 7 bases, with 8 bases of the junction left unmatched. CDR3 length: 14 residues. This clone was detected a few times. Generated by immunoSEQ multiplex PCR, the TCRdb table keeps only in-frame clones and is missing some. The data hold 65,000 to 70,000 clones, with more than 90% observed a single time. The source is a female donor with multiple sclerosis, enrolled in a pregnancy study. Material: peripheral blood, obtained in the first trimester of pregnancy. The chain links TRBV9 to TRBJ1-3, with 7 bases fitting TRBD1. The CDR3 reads CASSPRQGFNTIYF. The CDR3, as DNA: TGTGCCAGCAGCCCTCGACAGGGTTTCAACACCATATATTTT.